What follows are 5 T cell receptor beta chains derived from one specimen sequenced in a study of post-analysis software for immune sequencing data. Each TCR beta cDNA library carried unique molecular identifiers. TCRdb re-called the PCR reads through MiXCR, storing one row per CDR3 protein. The table records around 400,000 distinct CDR3 sequences, roughly 38% of them present only once. Overall study results and limits: Controls showed lower frequencies than patients for 5 or 6 TRBV segments, and TRBV5-6, TRBV5-1 and TRBV20-1 were among these.

Antigens of these TCRs are unknown. The specimen was blood. The receptors stem from a girl aged 2 to 10 with multiple sclerosis.

This clonotype was seen only a few times. This chain joins TRBV29-1 and TRBJ1-2, with D possibly matching TRBD1 (6 bases). CDR1 SQVTM and CDR2 ANQGSEA come from the germline V gene. V was clipped by 3 bases and J by 4 bases, with 18 bases between them. The CDR3 length is 15 residues. CDR3 in DNA: TGCAGCGTTGACGGGTCGTCAGGGGCCAGCTATGGCTACACCTTC. Amino acids: CSVDGSSGASYGYTF.

In this sample, this clonotype turned up a few times. This chain joins TRBV20-1 and TRBJ1-2; D is undetermined. Germline V CDR1 and CDR2: DFQATT, SNEGSKA (reference sequence). This CDR3 is built from 12 residues. Trimming stripped 3 bases from V and 8 bases from J, with 13 bases between. The CDR3 region is CSASAVKDGYTF. The CDR3 coding sequence is TGCAGTGCTAGCGCCGTCAAAGACGGCTACACCTTC.

This clonotype was observed a few times. The rearrangement uses TRBV7-2 and TRBJ2-1; 12 bases agree with TRBD2. V was clipped by 5 bases and J by 1 base; unmatched bases: 9. The CDR3 consists of 18 residues. Germline V gene data show CDR1 as SGHTA and CDR2 as FQGNSA. The DNA of the CDR3 is TGTGCCAGCAGCCCAGCCGGGACTAGCGGGTCTTCCTACAATGAGCAGTTCTTC. Translation: CASSPAGTSGSSYNEQFF.

This clonotype was found once. The J gene is TRBJ2-7, the V gene TRBV6-5, with TRBD1 matching 8 bases. V lost 2 bases to trimming and J lost 3 bases; unmatched junction nucleotides: 3. Germline V CDR1 and CDR2: MNHEY, SVGAGI. The CDR3 is made up of 14 amino acids. CDR3 in DNA: TGTGCCAGCAGTTACACGACAGGGGTCTACGAGCAGTACTTC. Protein product: CASSYTTGVYEQYF.

The chain combines TRBV20-1 with TRBJ2-6; no reliable D call. The germline V gene has CDR1 DFQATT and CDR2 SNEGSKA (reference sequence). V gave up 3 bases and J gave up 0 bases, with 12 bases separating them. This CDR3 contains 16 residues. The CDR3, as DNA: TGCAGTGCTAGCTCCCAATCCCTCTCTGGGGCCAACGTCCTGACTTTC. Its translation: CSASSQSLSGANVLTF.